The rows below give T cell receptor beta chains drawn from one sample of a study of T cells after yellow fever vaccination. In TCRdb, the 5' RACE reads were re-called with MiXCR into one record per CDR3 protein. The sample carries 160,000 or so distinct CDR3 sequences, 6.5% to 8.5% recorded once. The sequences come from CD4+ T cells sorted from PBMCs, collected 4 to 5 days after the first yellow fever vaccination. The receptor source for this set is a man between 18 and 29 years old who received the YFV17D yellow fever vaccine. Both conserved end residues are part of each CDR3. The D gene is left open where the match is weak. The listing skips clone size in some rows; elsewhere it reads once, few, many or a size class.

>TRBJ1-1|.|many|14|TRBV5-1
TGCGCCAGCAGCTTGCGAGGGGAGGACACTGAAGCTTTCTTT
CASSLRGEDTEAFF
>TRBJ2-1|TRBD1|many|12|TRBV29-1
TGCAGCGTCGAGCCGACGACAGGGTTGAAGTTCTTC
CSVEPTTGLKFF
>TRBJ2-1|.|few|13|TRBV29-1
TGCAGCGCCCTTACGCTGTTCGGCAATGAGCAGTTCTTC
CSALTLFGNEQFF
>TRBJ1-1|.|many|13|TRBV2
TGTGCCAGCGGTCGGACAGCGAACACTGAAGCTTTCTTT
CASGRTANTEAFF
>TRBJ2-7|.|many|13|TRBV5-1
TGCGCCAGCAGCAACCGGGAGACCTACGAGCAGTACTTC
CASSNRETYEQYF
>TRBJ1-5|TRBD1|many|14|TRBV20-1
TGCAGTGCCGCCTCGGGACAGGGAATACGGTCCCAGCATTTT
CSAASGQGIRSQHF
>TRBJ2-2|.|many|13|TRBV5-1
TGCGCCAGCGGCCTGGATCCGTTCGGGGAGCTGTTTTTT
CASGLDPFGELFF
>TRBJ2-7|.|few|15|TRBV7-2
TGTGCCAGCAGTTACCGGGCCTCTCTCTCCTACGAGCAGTACTTC
CASSYRASLSYEQYF
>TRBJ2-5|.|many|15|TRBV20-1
TGCAGTGCTAGCGGTATTCGGGGGAATCAAGAGACCCAGTACTTC
CSASGIRGNQETQYF
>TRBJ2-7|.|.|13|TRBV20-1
TGCAGTGCGAGTAATACAGGGACCTACGAGCAGTACTTC
CSASNTGTYEQYF
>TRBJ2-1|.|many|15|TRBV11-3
TGTGCCAGCAGCTTAACTGGACAAAGGGCAAATGAGCAGTTCTTC
CASSLTGQRANEQFF
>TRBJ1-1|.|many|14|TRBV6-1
TGTGCCAGCAGTCAGACCAGAGTGAACACTGAAGCTTTCTTT
CASSQTRVNTEAFF
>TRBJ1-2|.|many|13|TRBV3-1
TGTGCCAGCACTCTGCTAGGCACCGAGGGCTACACCTTC
CASTLLGTEGYTF
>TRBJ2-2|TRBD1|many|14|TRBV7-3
TGTGCCAGCAGCCCCACAGGGGGAGTCGGGGAGCTGTTTTTT
CASSPTGGVGELFF
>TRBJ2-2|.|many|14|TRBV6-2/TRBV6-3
TGTGCCAGCTCCGGTACCCAGAACACCGGGGAGCTGTTTTTT
CASSGTQNTGELFF
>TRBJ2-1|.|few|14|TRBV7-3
TGTGCCAGCAGCTTAACACAGATTAACAATGAGCAGTTCTTC
CASSLTQINNEQFF
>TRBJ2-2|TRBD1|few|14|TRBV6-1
TGTGCCAGCACCAGACAGGGTCAGTTCGGGGAGCTGTTTTTT
CASTRQGQFGELFF
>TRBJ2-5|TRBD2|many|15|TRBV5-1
TGCGCCAGCAGCTTGACTAGCGGAACCCAAGAGACCCAGTACTTC
CASSLTSGTQETQYF
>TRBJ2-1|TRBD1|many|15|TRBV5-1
TGCGCCAGCAGCCTCGGGACAGGGGGCAACAATGAGCAGTTCTTC
CASSLGTGGNNEQFF